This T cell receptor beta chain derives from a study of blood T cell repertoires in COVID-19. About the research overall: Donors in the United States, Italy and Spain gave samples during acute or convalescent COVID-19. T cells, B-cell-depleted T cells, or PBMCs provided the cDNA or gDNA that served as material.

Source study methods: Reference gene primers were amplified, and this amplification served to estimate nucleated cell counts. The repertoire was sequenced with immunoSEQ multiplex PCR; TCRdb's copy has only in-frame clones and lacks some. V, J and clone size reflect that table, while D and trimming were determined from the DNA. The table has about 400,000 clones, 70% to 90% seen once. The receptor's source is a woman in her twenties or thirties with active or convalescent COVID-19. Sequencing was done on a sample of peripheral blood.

CDR3 sequence reads: CASSRRLAVAGELFF. As DNA, the CDR3 is TGTGCCAGCAGCCGTAGACTAGCGGTCGCCGGGGAGCTGTTTTTT. This chain connects TRBV3-1 (or the pseudogene TRBV3-2) to TRBJ2-2, with TRBD2 identical over 9 bases. The ends lost 4 bases at V and 6 bases at J; junction bases unmatched: 6. From germline, CDR1 is LGHDT and CDR2 YNNKEL (reference sequence). The CDR3 contains 15 residues.